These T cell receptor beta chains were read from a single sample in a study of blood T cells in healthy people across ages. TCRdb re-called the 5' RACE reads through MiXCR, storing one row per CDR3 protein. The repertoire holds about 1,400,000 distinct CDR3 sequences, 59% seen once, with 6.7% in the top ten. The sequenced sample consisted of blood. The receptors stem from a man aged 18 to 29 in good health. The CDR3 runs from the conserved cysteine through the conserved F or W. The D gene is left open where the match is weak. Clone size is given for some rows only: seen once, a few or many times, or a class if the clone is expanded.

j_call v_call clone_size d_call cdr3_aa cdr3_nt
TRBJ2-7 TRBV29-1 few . CSVGGQPYEQYF TGCAGCGTTGGGGGTCAGCCCTACGAGCAGTACTTC
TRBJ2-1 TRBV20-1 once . CSARVPVIRALRFEQFF TGCAGTGCTAGAGTTCCGGTTATCAGGGCCCTTAGATTTGAGCAGTTCTTC
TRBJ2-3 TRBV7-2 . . CASSAVPDRTDTQYF TGTGCCAGCAGCGCTGTTCCGGATCGCACAGATACGCAGTATTTT
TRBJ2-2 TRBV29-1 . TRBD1 CSVDSRTGVTGELFF TGCAGCGTTGACTCTAGGACAGGGGTGACCGGGGAGCTGTTTTTT
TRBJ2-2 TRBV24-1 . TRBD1 CATSDSRQGPNTGELFF TGTGCCACCAGTGACTCAAGACAGGGGCCGAACACCGGGGAGCTGTTTTTT
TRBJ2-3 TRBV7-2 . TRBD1 CASSRGTGPTLDTQYF TGTGCCAGCAGCCGAGGGACAGGGCCTACCTTGGATACGCAGTATTTT
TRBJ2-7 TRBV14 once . CASSQRADLFYEQYF TGTGCCAGCAGCCAAAGGGCAGACCTTTTTTACGAGCAGTACTTC
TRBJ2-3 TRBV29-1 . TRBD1 CSTGQGVNTDTQYF TGCAGCACGGGACAGGGGGTAAACACAGATACGCAGTATTTT
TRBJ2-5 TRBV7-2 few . CASSFSTGLQETQYF TGTGCCAGCAGCTTCTCGACCGGCCTCCAAGAGACCCAGTACTTC
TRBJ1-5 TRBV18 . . CASSRMLGLNQPQHF TGTGCCAGCTCACGAATGTTGGGCCTCAATCAGCCCCAGCATTTT
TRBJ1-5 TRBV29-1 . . CSVGSGLNQPQHF TGCAGCGTTGGAAGTGGTTTGAATCAGCCCCAGCATTTT
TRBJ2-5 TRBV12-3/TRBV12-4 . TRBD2 CASSRGLVIQYF TGTGCCAGCAGCCGAGGACTAGTCATCCAGTACTTC
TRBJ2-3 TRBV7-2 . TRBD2 CASSFRGGGTDTQYF TGTGCCAGCAGCTTCCGCGGGGGGGGAACAGATACGCAGTATTTT
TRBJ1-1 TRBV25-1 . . CASSERGRSEAFF TGTGCCAGCAGTGAACGGGGCAGATCTGAAGCTTTCTTT
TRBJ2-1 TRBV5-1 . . CASSPGREYNEQFF TGCGCCAGCAGCCCGGGACGGGAGTACAATGAGCAGTTCTTC